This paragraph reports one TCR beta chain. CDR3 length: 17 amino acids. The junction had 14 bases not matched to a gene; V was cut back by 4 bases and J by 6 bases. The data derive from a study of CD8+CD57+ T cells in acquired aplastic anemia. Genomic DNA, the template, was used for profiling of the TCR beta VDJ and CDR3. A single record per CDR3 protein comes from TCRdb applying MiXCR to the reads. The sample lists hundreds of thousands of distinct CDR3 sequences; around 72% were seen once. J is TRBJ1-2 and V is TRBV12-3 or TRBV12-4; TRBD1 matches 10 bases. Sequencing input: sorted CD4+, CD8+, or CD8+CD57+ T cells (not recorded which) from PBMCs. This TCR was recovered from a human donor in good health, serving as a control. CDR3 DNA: TGTGCCAGCAGTTCGGGGACAGGGGCATGGCTGGGGGATGGCTACACCTTC. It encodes CASSSGTGAWLGDGYTF.